Detailed here is one TCR beta chain. Random hexamers served to reverse transcribe roughly 0.45 to 1 ug RNA. One entry per CDR3 protein, called by TCRdb with MiXCR from the immunoSEQ multiplex PCR reads. The sample contains over 150,000 distinct CDR3 sequences, about 94% of which appear only once. These data belong to a study of CD8 T cells in Susac syndrome. Study in general: Among sequenced Susac syndrome patients, roughly 6 had active disease and roughly eight were in remission.

Sequencing targeted TCR beta in blood CD8+ and CD4+ T cells. TEMRA cells were FACS-enriched, and CD8+ and CD4+ T cells were isolated negatively. Germline V gene lookup returns CDR1 GTSNPN and CDR2 SVGIG (reference sequence). The CDR3 runs 15 residues. The germline V and J ends were trimmed by 0 bases and 4 bases, with 15 bases remaining between them. Sample: CD4+ T cells from PBMCs. This receptor was taken from a human donor with Susac syndrome. This sequence joins TRBV30 and TRBJ1-1, with no clear D. This CDR3 reads CAWSVPPDTTTEAFF. The DNA of the CDR3 is TGTGCCTGGAGTGTACCACCAGATACGACCACTGAAGCTTTCTTT. The full variable domain, with the rest looked up from reference TRBV30 and TRBJ1-1, is SQTIHQWPATLVQPVGSPLSLECTVEGTSNPNLYWYRQAAGRGLQLLFYSVGIGQISSEVPQNLSASRPQDRQFILSSKKLLLSDSGFYLCAWSVPPDTTTEAFFGQGTRLTVV.